This TCR beta chain came from a study of blood T cell repertoires in COVID-19. As for the study in general: The United States, Italy and Spain supplied acute and convalescent COVID-19 samples. T cells, B-cell-depleted T cells, or PBMCs supplied cDNA or gDNA.

The authors' processing: Researchers report that nucleated cell counts were estimated from reference gene primer amplification. The table came from immunoSEQ multiplex PCR; TCRdb's copy has only in-frame clones and leaves some out. That table furnishes V, J and clone size, whereas the DNA furnished D and trimming. The table lists approximately 66,000 clones, about 73% of them singletons. What was sequenced was peripheral blood. The TCR comes from a man in his fifties or sixties with acute or convalescent COVID-19.

The CDR3 nucleotides are TGTGCCAGCAGCTTTCTCCCCCCGGGACAGGGGAACACCGGGGAGCTGTTTTTT. Encoded protein: CASSFLPPGQGNTGELFF. The V call is TRBV5-5, the J call TRBJ2-2; 9 bases align to TRBD1. Per the germline V gene, CDR1 is SGHKS and CDR2 is YYEKEE (reference sequence). V gave up 2 bases and J gave up 1 base; unmatched junction bases: 9. CDR3 length: 18 amino acids.